A selection of T cell receptor beta chains follows, all from one sample in a study of blood T cells in healthy people across ages. Each CDR3 protein gets one entry after TCRdb re-called the 5' RACE reads with MiXCR. The repertoire holds 600,000 or so distinct CDR3 sequences, about 21% seen once, with roughly 3.4% in the top ten. Specimen: blood. The receptors were gathered from a man between 65 and 85 years old in good health. Each CDR3 is given with its conserved first and last residue. Fields, in order: D gene, J gene, V gene, CDR3 length, clone size, CDR3 DNA, CDR3 protein. D genes are given only for firm matches. The size entry is marked missing in some rows and otherwise reads once, few, many or a size class.

d_call: NA; j_call: TRBJ2-1; v_call: TRBV7-2; cdr3_length: 15; clone_size: NA; cdr3_nt: TGTGCCAGCAGACCCCGGGGTAGCGGTTACAATGAGCAGTTCTTC; cdr3_aa: CASRPRGSGYNEQFF
d_call: NA; j_call: TRBJ1-2; v_call: TRBV27; cdr3_length: 13; clone_size: few; cdr3_nt: TGTGCCAGCAGAGTAACAGGTGGTGGTGGCTACACCTTC; cdr3_aa: CASRVTGGGGYTF
d_call: NA; j_call: TRBJ1-2; v_call: TRBV7-2; cdr3_length: 13; clone_size: NA; cdr3_nt: TGTGCCAGCAGCTTACTATCCACCTATGGCTACACCTTC; cdr3_aa: CASSLLSTYGYTF
d_call: NA; j_call: TRBJ2-3; v_call: TRBV10-3; cdr3_length: 13; clone_size: few; cdr3_nt: TGTGCCATCAACGGCGGGGACACAGATACGCAGTATTTT; cdr3_aa: CAINGGDTDTQYF
d_call: NA; j_call: TRBJ2-1; v_call: TRBV29-1; cdr3_length: 12; clone_size: NA; cdr3_nt: TGCAGCGTTGAACAAGGAGTAGGTGAGCAGTTCTTC; cdr3_aa: CSVEQGVGEQFF
d_call: TRBD1; j_call: TRBJ2-3; v_call: TRBV29-1; cdr3_length: 14; clone_size: many; cdr3_nt: TGCAGCGTTGCTTGGACAGGAGTCACAGATACGCAGTATTTT; cdr3_aa: CSVAWTGVTDTQYF
d_call: NA; j_call: TRBJ1-4; v_call: TRBV28; cdr3_length: 13; clone_size: NA; cdr3_nt: TGTGCCAGCAGTTTAGGGCCGAGGGAAAAACTGTTTTTT; cdr3_aa: CASSLGPREKLFF
d_call: TRBD1; j_call: TRBJ1-4; v_call: TRBV7-9; cdr3_length: 15; clone_size: many; cdr3_nt: TGTGCCAGCAGCTTAGGTGGAGGGGGCGACGAAAAACTGTTTTTT; cdr3_aa: CASSLGGGGDEKLFF
d_call: NA; j_call: TRBJ2-7; v_call: TRBV5-1; cdr3_length: 13; clone_size: NA; cdr3_nt: TGCGCCAGCAGCGTTAATCCGGTCTACGAGCAGTACTTC; cdr3_aa: CASSVNPVYEQYF
d_call: TRBD1; j_call: TRBJ1-4; v_call: TRBV28; cdr3_length: 16; clone_size: few; cdr3_nt: TGTGCCAGCAGTTTAGTGAGGACAGGGGTTAATGAAAAACTGTTTTTT; cdr3_aa: CASSLVRTGVNEKLFF
d_call: NA; j_call: TRBJ2-6; v_call: TRBV10-3; cdr3_length: 16; clone_size: few; cdr3_nt: TGTGCCATCAGGACAGGACTGAGAGAGGATTGGAACGTCCTGACTTTC; cdr3_aa: CAIRTGLREDWNVLTF
d_call: NA; j_call: TRBJ2-5; v_call: TRBV5-1; cdr3_length: 12; clone_size: once; cdr3_nt: TGCGCCAGCAGCATGGCCCGGGAGACCCAGTACTTC; cdr3_aa: CASSMARETQYF
d_call: NA; j_call: TRBJ1-3; v_call: TRBV6-1; cdr3_length: 15; clone_size: NA; cdr3_nt: TGTGCCAGCAGGGGTGGACAGCGCTCTGGAAACGCCATATATTTT; cdr3_aa: CASRGGQRSGNAIYF
d_call: NA; j_call: TRBJ2-3; v_call: TRBV20-1; cdr3_length: 13; clone_size: few; cdr3_nt: TGCAGTGCTGAATGGGGCGCGGTTGATACGCAGTATTTT; cdr3_aa: CSAEWGAVDTQYF
d_call: TRBD2; j_call: TRBJ2-4; v_call: TRBV28; cdr3_length: 15; clone_size: NA; cdr3_nt: TGTGCCAGCAGTTTATACCGGGAGGAGGGAAACATTCAGTACTTC; cdr3_aa: CASSLYREEGNIQYF
d_call: NA; j_call: TRBJ2-3; v_call: TRBV28; cdr3_length: 14; clone_size: NA; cdr3_nt: TGTGCCAGCAGGGGATGGGGCAACACAGATACGCAGTATTTT; cdr3_aa: CASRGWGNTDTQYF
d_call: NA; j_call: TRBJ2-2; v_call: TRBV7-2; cdr3_length: 12; clone_size: NA; cdr3_nt: TGTGCCAGCAGCTCTCTTGCCGGGGAGCTGTTTTTT; cdr3_aa: CASSSLAGELFF
d_call: TRBD1; j_call: TRBJ1-1; v_call: TRBV7-2; cdr3_length: 18; clone_size: many; cdr3_nt: TGTGCCAGCAGCTCTTACCGACAGGGGGCTGGGATGAACACTGAAGCTTTCTTT; cdr3_aa: CASSSYRQGAGMNTEAFF
d_call: TRBD1; j_call: TRBJ2-7; v_call: TRBV7-9; cdr3_length: 16; clone_size: NA; cdr3_nt: TGTGCCAGCAGTTTCGTTACTGGGGGCCAGGGGGACGAGCAGTACTTC; cdr3_aa: CASSFVTGGQGDEQYF
d_call: NA; j_call: TRBJ1-4; v_call: TRBV5-5; cdr3_length: 14; clone_size: few; cdr3_nt: TGTGCCAGCAGCATGGGACGATCAAATGAAAAACTGTTTTTT; cdr3_aa: CASSMGRSNEKLFF
d_call: NA; j_call: TRBJ2-4; v_call: TRBV28; cdr3_length: 16; clone_size: NA; cdr3_nt: TGTGCCAGCAGTTTGCAGGGCGAACTAGCCAAAAACATTCAGTACTTC; cdr3_aa: CASSLQGELAKNIQYF
d_call: TRBD2; j_call: TRBJ2-3; v_call: TRBV28; cdr3_length: 14; clone_size: NA; cdr3_nt: TGTGCCAGCAGTGGCGGGAGCTGGGCAGATACGCAGTATTTT; cdr3_aa: CASSGGSWADTQYF
d_call: TRBD2; j_call: TRBJ2-1; v_call: TRBV20-1; cdr3_length: 14; clone_size: few; cdr3_nt: TGCAGTGCAAAACTAGCGGGAGGAGGCAATGAGCAGTTCTTC; cdr3_aa: CSAKLAGGGNEQFF
d_call: NA; j_call: TRBJ1-1; v_call: TRBV2; cdr3_length: 13; clone_size: NA; cdr3_nt: TGTGCCAGCAGTGAAGTGACACTCACTGAAGCTTTCTTT; cdr3_aa: CASSEVTLTEAFF
d_call: TRBD2; j_call: TRBJ2-3; v_call: TRBV5-1; cdr3_length: 17; clone_size: NA; cdr3_nt: TGCGCCAGCAGCTTGGAAGTAGCGGGGTTAGGAGGAGATACGCAGTATTTT; cdr3_aa: CASSLEVAGLGGDTQYF
d_call: TRBD1; j_call: TRBJ2-3; v_call: TRBV6-2/TRBV6-3; cdr3_length: 16; clone_size: NA; cdr3_nt: TGTGCCAGCAGTTACGAGACAGGGGGACTCCCAGATACGCAGTATTTT; cdr3_aa: CASSYETGGLPDTQYF
d_call: TRBD2; j_call: TRBJ2-2; v_call: TRBV29-1; cdr3_length: 15; clone_size: many; cdr3_nt: TGCAGCGTTGGACTAGCGGGAGTAGTCACCGGGGAGCTGTTTTTT; cdr3_aa: CSVGLAGVVTGELFF